The 26 T cell receptor beta chains in this list originate from one sample, sequenced in a study of T-cell reconstitution after alpha-beta-depleted transplantation in children. It was with unique molecular identifiers that the TCRbeta library was prepared. MiXCR, applied by TCRdb to the PCR reads, yields one record per CDR3 protein. The sample consists of some 6,000 distinct CDR3 sequences, over 12% of them appearing once. This material consisted of PBMCs, taken before TCRalphabeta/CD19-depleted stem cell transplant. Receptors were obtained from a boy between 10 and 17 years old with acute lymphoblastic leukemia, due to receive a stem cell transplant.

Sample share makes this clonotype medium-sized. The rearrangement uses TRBV24-1 and TRBJ2-5; 12 nucleotides align to TRBD2. V lost 9 bases, J lost 5 bases, and 15 bases stayed unmatched. This CDR3 is built from 17 residues. Per the germline V gene, CDR1 is KGHDR and CDR2 is SFDVKD. The CDR3 loop is CATGHYPTSGRGETQYF. DNA of the CDR3: TGTGCCACCGGTCATTACCCGACTAGCGGGAGAGGGGAGACCCAGTACTTC.

This rearrangement joins TRBV5-6 to TRBJ2-1, with 10 bases that match TRBD2. Trimming cost V 4 bases and J 2 bases; bases outside gene matches: 9. This CDR3 is built from 17 residues. Germline values: CDR1 SGHDT, CDR2 YYEEEE. The CDR3 here is CASSPGTGTSAYNEQFF. CDR3 nucleotide sequence: TGTGCCAGCAGCCCCGGGACCGGGACTAGCGCCTACAATGAGCAGTTCTTC.

Worth noting for this clonotype: At one end, the junction sequence differs from germline, possibly due to a read error. The gene calls are TRBV13 and TRBJ1-6, with D possibly being TRBD1 (6 bases). The CDR3 loop spans 16 amino acids. From germline, CDR1 is PRHDT and CDR2 FYEKMQ (reference sequence). CDR3 sequence reads: CASSLGGPVDNSPLHF. In DNA, the CDR3 is TGTGCCAGCAGTTTAGGGGGGCCAGTGGATAATTCACCCCTCCACTTT.

This clonotype counts as medium-sized (0.01 to 0.1%). This chain joins TRBV5-6 and TRBJ1-1; TRBD1 matches 9 bases. Germline V CDR1 and CDR2: SGHDT, YYEEEE. CDR3 length: 19 residues. V lost 2 bases and J lost 5; bases outside the gene matches: 19. The CDR3 nucleotides read TGTGCCAGCAGCTTATACAGGGGGCTCCTCCAACGGCCCCATACTGAAGCTTTCTTT. Its translation is CASSLYRGLLQRPHTEAFF.

This clonotype is classed as medium-sized. The chain joins TRBV9 to TRBJ2-1, with D hard to call. Germline loops: CDR1 SGDLS, CDR2 YYNGEE. The CDR3 spans 15 residues. Trimming removed 0 bases at V and 8 bases at J, with 15 bases between. The CDR3: CASSVAGSHPHEQFF. The DNA of the CDR3 is TGTGCCAGCAGCGTAGCGGGCTCCCATCCCCATGAGCAGTTCTTC. Filled out from reference TRBV9 and TRBJ2-1, the complete variable domain reads DSGVTQTPKHLITATGQRVTLRCSPRSGDLSVYWYQQSLDQGLQFLIQYYNGEERAKGNILERFSAQQFPDLHSELNLSSLELGDSALYFCASSVAGSHPHEQFFGPGTRLTVL.

Many counts were recorded for this clonotype. The V gene is TRBV30, the J gene TRBJ1-5; possibly TRBD1 for D (5 bases). The CDR3 sequence is 17 residues long. CDR1 is GTSNPN and CDR2 is SVGIG in the germline V gene (reference sequence). The V and J ends lost 1 base and 6 bases respectively, with 22 bases between them. The CDR3 sequence: CAWSALGGGTFRQPQHF. DNA for the CDR3: TGTGCCTGGAGTGCTCTCGGGGGGGGGACTTTTCGTCAGCCCCAGCATTTT.

This clonotype counts as medium-sized (0.01 to 0.1%). This chain links TRBV12-3 or TRBV12-4 with TRBJ1-1; 8 bases match TRBD1. The CDR3 loop spans 16 amino acids. V shed 5 bases and J 2 bases; nucleotides not matched to a gene: 10. CDR3 nucleotides: TGTGCCAGCAGTCCGACGACCGGGACAGGTAACACTGAAGCTTTCTTT. Protein product: CASSPTTGTGNTEAFF.

This clonotype is categorized as medium-sized (0.01 to 0.1%). V is TRBV10-2 and J is TRBJ2-4; D not certain. CDR1 is WSHSY, CDR2 SAAADI, per germline. The ends were cut back, 7 bases at V and 0 bases at J, with 13 bases in the middle. The CDR3 extends over 15 amino acids. CDR3 loop: CASIGPGLAKNIQYF. Here the CDR3 DNA reads TGCGCCAGCATTGGTCCGGGTCTAGCCAAAAACATTCAGTACTTC.

The chain links TRBV7-6 to TRBJ2-2; 9 bases agree with TRBD2. The CDR3 has 18 amino acids. After removal of 4 bases from V and 11 bases from J, the junction contained 20 bases not matched to a gene. Per the germline V gene, CDR1 is SGHVS and CDR2 is FNYEAQ. CDR3 region: CASSYPPTSGVNIGELFF. CDR3 sequence (DNA): TGTGCCAGCAGCTACCCCCCGACTAGCGGAGTGAACATCGGCGAGCTGTTTTTT.

There are many counts of this clonotype. The rearrangement joins TRBV20-1 to TRBJ2-1; D is unresolved. CDR1 and CDR2 (germline): DFQATT, SNEGSKA (reference sequence). V was shortened by 5 bases and J by 9 bases, with 8 bases between the two germline ends. This CDR3 has 10 amino acids. The CDR3 loop reads CSAQRGEQFF. The CDR3 DNA sequence: TGCAGTGCTCAGCGAGGTGAGCAGTTCTTC.

By its share, this clonotype is medium-sized. CDR3 sequence: CASSYSNRDWTYGYTF. CDR3 bases: TGTGCCAGCAGTTACTCGAATCGTGACTGGACATATGGCTACACCTTC. The chain joins TRBV6-5 to TRBJ1-2; tentatively, D is TRBD1 (5 bases). Between the trimmed V and J ends, which lost 0 bases and 5 bases, there was a span of 16 bases. The CDR3 has 16 amino acids. Germline CDR1 is MNHEY and CDR2 is SVGAGI.

By share, this clonotype counts as medium-sized (0.01 to 0.1%). V gene TRBV12-3 or TRBV12-4 combines with J gene TRBJ2-7, with D perhaps given as TRBD1 or TRBD2 (5 bases each). The CDR3 contains 13 residues. V was clipped by 8 bases and J by 7 bases, with 18 bases between them. CDR3 sequence (DNA): TGTGCCAGCGGGACGAGCGGTCGGGGTGAGCAGTACTTC. Amino acids: CASGTSGRGEQYF.

By frequency in the sample, this clonotype is medium-sized (0.01 to 0.1%). DNA of the CDR3: TGCAGCGCTAAGACAGAAAACTACAATGAGCAGTTCTTC. Amino acid sequence: CSAKTENYNEQFF. This rearrangement joins TRBV29-1 to TRBJ2-1, with D perhaps matching TRBD1 (5 bases). The CDR3 consists of 13 residues. The V and J ends lost 7 bases and 3 bases respectively, with 13 bases between them. From germline, CDR1 is SQVTM and CDR2 ANQGSEA.

This clonotype is termed medium-sized (0.01 to 0.1%). This sequence joins TRBV29-1 and TRBJ2-1, with no clear D. CDR1 and CDR2 from the germline V gene are SQVTM and ANQGSEA. The CDR3 is 12 amino acids. V was trimmed by 7 bases and J by 5 bases, leaving 12 bases between them. CDR3 loop: CSGSAVNNEQFF. In DNA, the CDR3 is TGCAGCGGGAGCGCAGTCAACAATGAGCAGTTCTTC.

In its sample, this clonotype ranks as medium-sized. The chain has TRBV7-2 and TRBJ2-5; D gene uncertain. Per the germline V gene, CDR1 is SGHTA and CDR2 is FQGNSA. The CDR3 is 13 residues long. The V and J ends lost 4 bases and 2 bases respectively, with 8 bases between them. CDR3 region: CASSSSTQETQYF. The CDR3 DNA follows: TGTGCCAGCAGCTCCAGTACACAAGAGACCCAGTACTTC.

The chain combines TRBV9 with TRBJ2-1, with 13 bases matching TRBD2. Germline V CDR1 and CDR2: SGDLS, YYNGEE. Trimming cost V 5 bases and J 8 bases; bases outside gene matches: 10. CDR3 size: 16 residues. CDR3 residues: CASSRRLAGGPHEQFF. The CDR3 DNA is TGTGCCAGCAGTCGGAGACTAGCGGGGGGCCCCCATGAGCAGTTCTTC.

This clonotype appeared many times. The rearrangement uses TRBV5-6 and TRBJ1-1; no firm D call. Trimming shortened V by 4 bases and J by 7 bases, and 11 bases separated the two germline ends. Germline values: CDR1 SGHDT, CDR2 YYEEEE. This CDR3 has 12 residues. CDR3 DNA: TGTGCCAGCAGCCGTACACTAAATGAAGCTTTCTTT. This sequence encodes CASSRTLNEAFF.

This clonotype was seen at least ten times. This chain uses TRBV7-8 with TRBJ1-5, with unresolved D. Germline V gives CDR1 SGHVS, CDR2 FQNEAQ. The CDR3 totals 14 residues. Trimming shortened V by 4 bases and J by 1 base, and 8 bases separated the two germline ends. Here the CDR3 DNA reads TGTGCCAGCAGCTCCACTGGCAGCAATCAGCCCCAGCATTTT. It encodes CASSSTGSNQPQHF.

Points on this clonotype: One end of the junction does not line up with germline, which may come from a read error. The CDR3 sequence: CASSQSTWTPGNDQFF. CDR3 DNA sequence: TGTGCCAGCAGCCAGTCAACCTGGACACCGGGCAATGATCAGTTCTTC. The chain links TRBV4-2 to TRBJ2-1; D may be TRBD1 (5 bases). The germline CDR1 and CDR2 sequences are LGHNA and YNFKEQ. CDR3 length equals 16 residues.

By proportion, this clonotype is medium-sized. This chain connects TRBV28 to TRBJ2-2, with 10 bases lining up with TRBD1. Trimming took 5 bases from V and 7 from J; bases not matched to a gene: 10. Germline V CDR1 and CDR2: MDHEN, SYDVKM. The CDR3 sequence is 16 residues long. The CDR3 DNA follows: TGTGCCAGCAGTCTTTCCGACAGGGGGCTAGGCGGGGAGCTGTTTTTT. It specifies CASSLSDRGLGGELFF.

This clonotype was observed once. The chain carries TRBV10-3 and TRBJ1-2, with D maybe TRBD1 (6 bases). CDR3 length: 13 residues. Trimming removed 6 bases at V and 6 bases at J, with 14 bases between. Per the germline V gene, CDR1 is ENHRY and CDR2 is SYGVKD. Here the CDR3 reads CAISPTGLNGYTF. The CDR3 DNA sequence: TGTGCCATCAGCCCGACAGGCCTGAATGGCTACACCTTC.

This clonotype was seen ten or more times. This sequence joins TRBV4-3 and TRBJ1-6; D may be TRBD1 (6 bases). Trimming shortened V by 4 bases and J by 8 bases, and 15 bases separated the two germline ends. CDR3 size: 15 residues. Per germline, CDR1 LGHNA and CDR2 YSLEER. The CDR3 DNA sequence: TGCGCCAGCAGCCTACGTCGGGGGCGGGATTCACCCCTCCACTTT. As protein: CASSLRRGRDSPLHF.

Judged by abundance, this clonotype is medium-sized. The chain has TRBV7-2 and TRBJ2-3, with D perhaps being TRBD1 or TRBD2 (6 bases each). From germline, CDR1 is SGHTA and CDR2 FQGNSA. V dropped 6 bases and J dropped 6 bases, with 16 bases sitting between them. This CDR3 has 14 residues. The CDR3 DNA follows: TGTGCCAGCAGTCCAGCTAGAGGGGGGGATACGCAGTATTTT. Encoded protein: CASSPARGGDTQYF.

This clonotype is judged medium-sized. The chain couples TRBV28 to TRBJ2-7; TRBD1 might be the D (6 bases). The ends were cut back, 3 bases at V and 0 bases at J, with 12 bases in the middle. CDR3 length: 15 residues. The germline CDR1 and CDR2 sequences are MDHEN and SYDVKM. DNA of the CDR3: TGTGCCAGCAGTTTTACCAGGGGCAGCTCCTACGAGCAGTACTTC. Translating gives CASSFTRGSSYEQYF.

In its sample, this clonotype ranks as medium-sized (0.01 to 0.1%). The CDR3 here is CASSPRFGLAAYEQYF. The CDR3, as DNA: TGTGCCAGCAGCCCCCGGTTCGGGCTAGCGGCTTACGAGCAGTACTTC. The chain is built from TRBV7-2 and TRBJ2-7; 7 nucleotides agree with TRBD2. Germline CDR1 and CDR2: SGHTA and FQGNSA. V shed 5 bases and J 4 bases; nucleotides not matched to a gene: 14. The CDR3 has 16 residues. Full variable domain (missing parts from reference TRBV7-2 and TRBJ2-7): GAGVSQSPSNKVTEKGKDVELRCDPISGHTALYWYRQSLGQGLEFLIYFQGNSAPDKSGLPSDRFSAERTGGSVSTLTIQRTQQEDSAVYLCASSPRFGLAAYEQYFGPGTRLTVT.

This clonotype is labeled medium-sized. V is TRBV5-6 and J is TRBJ2-3; 9 positions match TRBD2. Per the germline V gene, CDR1 is SGHDT and CDR2 is YYEEEE. CDR3 size: 17 residues. V lost 3 bases and J lost 0; bases outside the gene matches: 8. CDR3 loop: CASSYVRSGGSTDTQYF. The CDR3, as DNA: TGTGCCAGCAGCTATGTCCGCAGCGGGGGGAGCACAGATACGCAGTATTTT.